The TCR beta chain described here comes from a study of early T cells in non-severe SARS-CoV-2 infection. Turning to the study itself: The authors sequenced bulk RNA from unsorted whole blood, leaving chains unpaired.

Researchers attached unique molecular identifiers to individual cDNA molecules. TCRdb redid the calling of the 5' RACE reads with MiXCR, one entry per CDR3 protein. The sample includes some 28,000 distinct CDR3 sequences, approximately 4.3% of them seen just once. The CDR3 runs 15 residues. V trimming: 3 bases; J trimming: 5 bases; junction bases outside the gene matches: 6. Germline V gene data show CDR1 as ENHRY and CDR2 as SYGVKD. This clonotype was observed a handful of times. Material: whole blood. This clonotype originated in an adult who was a healthcare worker with PCR-confirmed SARS-CoV-2 infection or an uninfected control (not recorded which). The chain uses TRBV10-3 and TRBJ2-7; TRBD1 matches 11 bases. CDR3 amino acids: CAISDADRGHHEQYF. The CDR3 DNA follows: TGTGCCATCAGTGATGCGGACAGGGGGCACCACGAGCAGTACTTC.